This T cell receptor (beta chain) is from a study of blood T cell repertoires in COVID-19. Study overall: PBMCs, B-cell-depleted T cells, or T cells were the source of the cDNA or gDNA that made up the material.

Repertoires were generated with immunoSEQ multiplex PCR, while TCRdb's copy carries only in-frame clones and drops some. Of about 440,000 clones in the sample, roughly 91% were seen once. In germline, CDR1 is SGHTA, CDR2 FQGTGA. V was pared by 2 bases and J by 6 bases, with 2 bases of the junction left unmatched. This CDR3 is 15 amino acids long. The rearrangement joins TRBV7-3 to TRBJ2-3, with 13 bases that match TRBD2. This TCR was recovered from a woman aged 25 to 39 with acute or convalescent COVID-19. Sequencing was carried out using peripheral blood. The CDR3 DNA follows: TGTGCCAGCAGCTTAGGACTAGCGGGGGTGGATACGCAGTATTTT. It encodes CASSLGLAGVDTQYF. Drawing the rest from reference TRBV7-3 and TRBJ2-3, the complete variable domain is GAGVSQTPSNKVTEKGKYVELRCDPISGHTALYWYRQSLGQGPEFLIYFQGTGAADDSGLPNDRFFAVRPEGSVSTLKIQRTERGDSAVYLCASSLGLAGVDTQYFGPGTRLTVL.